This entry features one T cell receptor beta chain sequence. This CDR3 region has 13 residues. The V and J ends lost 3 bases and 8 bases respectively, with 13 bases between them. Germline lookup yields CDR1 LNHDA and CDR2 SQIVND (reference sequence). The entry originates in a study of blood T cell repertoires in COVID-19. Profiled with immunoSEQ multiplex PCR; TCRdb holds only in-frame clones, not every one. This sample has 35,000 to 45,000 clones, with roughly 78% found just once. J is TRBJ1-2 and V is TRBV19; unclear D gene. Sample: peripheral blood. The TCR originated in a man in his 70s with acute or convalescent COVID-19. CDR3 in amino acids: CASSIGRDRGYTF. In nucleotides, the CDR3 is TGTGCCAGTAGTATCGGGAGGGATCGAGGCTACACCTTC.